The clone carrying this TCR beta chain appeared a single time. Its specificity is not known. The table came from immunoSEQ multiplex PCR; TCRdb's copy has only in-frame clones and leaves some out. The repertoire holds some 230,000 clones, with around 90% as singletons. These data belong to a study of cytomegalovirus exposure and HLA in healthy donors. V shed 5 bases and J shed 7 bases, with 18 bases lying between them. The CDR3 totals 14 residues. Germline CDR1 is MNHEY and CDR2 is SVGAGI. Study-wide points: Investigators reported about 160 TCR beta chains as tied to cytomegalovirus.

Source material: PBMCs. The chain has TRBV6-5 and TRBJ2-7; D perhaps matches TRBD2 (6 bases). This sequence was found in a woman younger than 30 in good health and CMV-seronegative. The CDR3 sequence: CASSTQRAAREQYF. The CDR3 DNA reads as TGTGCCAGCAGTACACAGCGGGCCGCCAGGGAGCAGTACTTC.